This TCR beta chain emerged from a study of blood T cell repertoires in COVID-19. Looking at the study overall: There were acute and convalescent COVID-19 samples, and they came from the United States, Italy and Spain. T cells, B-cell-depleted T cells, or PBMCs supplied cDNA or gDNA.

Study processing details: For nucleated cells, counts were estimated from reference gene primer amplification. The table came from immunoSEQ multiplex PCR; TCRdb's copy has only in-frame clones and leaves some out. V, J and clone size derive from that table, while D and trimming were established from the DNA sequence. Of about 57,000 clones listed, roughly four fifths were seen once; the top ten hold roughly 8.7%. V gave up 4 bases and J gave up 0 bases; unmatched junction bases: 2. In germline, CDR1 is ENHRY, CDR2 SYGVKD. CDR3 size: 14 residues. This clonotype was obtained from a woman aged 80 or older with acute or convalescent COVID-19. Sequenced: peripheral blood. The V gene is TRBV10-3, the J gene TRBJ2-5, with 7 nucleotides matching TRBD1. CDR3 amino acids: CAISAGTDQETQYF. In nucleotides, the CDR3 is TGTGCCATCAGTGCCGGGACAGACCAAGAGACCCAGTACTTC.